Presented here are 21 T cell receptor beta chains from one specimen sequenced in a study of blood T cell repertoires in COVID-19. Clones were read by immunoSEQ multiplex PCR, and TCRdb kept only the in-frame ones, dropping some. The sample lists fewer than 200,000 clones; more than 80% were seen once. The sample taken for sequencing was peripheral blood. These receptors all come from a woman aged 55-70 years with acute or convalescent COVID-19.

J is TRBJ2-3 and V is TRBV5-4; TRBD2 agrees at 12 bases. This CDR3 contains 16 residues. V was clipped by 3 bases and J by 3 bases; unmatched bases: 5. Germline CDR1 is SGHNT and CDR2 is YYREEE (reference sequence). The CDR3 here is CASSSPSGGGTDTQYF. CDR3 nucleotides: TGTGCCAGCAGCTCCCCTAGCGGGGGGGGGACAGATACGCAGTATTTT. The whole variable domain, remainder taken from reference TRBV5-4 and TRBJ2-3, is ETGVTQSPTHLIKTRGQQVTLRCSSQSGHNTVSWYQQALGQGPQFIFQYYREEENGRGNFPPRFSGLQFPNYSSELNVNALELDDSALYLCASSSPSGGGTDTQYFGPGTRLTVL.

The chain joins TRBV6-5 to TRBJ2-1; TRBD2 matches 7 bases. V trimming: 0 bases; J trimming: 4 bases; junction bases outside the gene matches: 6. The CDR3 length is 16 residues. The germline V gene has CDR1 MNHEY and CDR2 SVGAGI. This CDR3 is CASSYSPASGYNEQFF. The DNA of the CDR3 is TGTGCCAGCAGTTACTCTCCGGCTAGCGGTTACAATGAGCAGTTCTTC.

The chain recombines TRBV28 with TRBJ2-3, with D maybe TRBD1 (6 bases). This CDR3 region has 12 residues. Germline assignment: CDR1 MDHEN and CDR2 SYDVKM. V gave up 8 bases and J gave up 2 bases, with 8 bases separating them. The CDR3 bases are TGTGCCAGCCGGGACACCACAGATACGCAGTATTTT. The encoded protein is CASRDTTDTQYF. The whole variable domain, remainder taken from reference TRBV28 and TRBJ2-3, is DVKVTQSSRYLVKRTGEKVFLECVQDMDHENMFWYRQDPGLGLRLIYFSYDVKMKEKGDIPEGYSVSREKKERFSLILESASTNQTSMYLCASRDTTDTQYFGPGTRLTVL.

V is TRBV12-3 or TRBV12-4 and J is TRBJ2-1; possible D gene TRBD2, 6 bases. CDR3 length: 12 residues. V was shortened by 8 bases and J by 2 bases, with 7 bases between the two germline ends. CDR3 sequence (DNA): TGTGCCAGCCGCGGGACCTACAATGAGCAGTTCTTC. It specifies CASRGTYNEQFF.

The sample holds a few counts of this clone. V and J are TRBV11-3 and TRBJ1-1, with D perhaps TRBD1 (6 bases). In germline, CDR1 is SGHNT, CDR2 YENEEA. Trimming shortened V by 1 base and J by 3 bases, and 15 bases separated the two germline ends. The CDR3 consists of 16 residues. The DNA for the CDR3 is TGTGCCAGCAGCTTAGTACAGGGAGAAACTTACACTGAAGCTTTCTTT. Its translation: CASSLVQGETYTEAFF.

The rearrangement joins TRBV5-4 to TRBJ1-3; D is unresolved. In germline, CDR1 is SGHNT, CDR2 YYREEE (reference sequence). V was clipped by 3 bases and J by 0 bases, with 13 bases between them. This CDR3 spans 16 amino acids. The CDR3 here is CASSSGGVVSGNTIYF. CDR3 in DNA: TGTGCCAGCAGCTCCGGCGGGGTTGTCTCTGGAAACACCATATATTTT.

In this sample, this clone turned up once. The CDR3 sequence is CASSRGGTLADTQYF. CDR3 sequence (DNA): TGTGCCAGCAGTCGAGGCGGGACCTTAGCAGATACGCAGTATTTT. The chain uses TRBV25-1 and TRBJ2-3; D possibly corresponds to TRBD2 (6 bases). From germline, CDR1 is MGHDK and CDR2 SYGVNS. CDR3 length equals 15 residues. V was trimmed by 5 bases and J by 4 bases, leaving 16 bases between them.

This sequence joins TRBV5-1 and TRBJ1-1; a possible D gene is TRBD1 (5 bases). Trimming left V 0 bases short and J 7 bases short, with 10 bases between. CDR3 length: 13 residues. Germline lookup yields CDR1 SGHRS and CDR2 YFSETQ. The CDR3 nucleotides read TGCGCCAGCAGCTTGGCCCTAGACAGTGAAGCTTTCTTT. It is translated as CASSLALDSEAFF.

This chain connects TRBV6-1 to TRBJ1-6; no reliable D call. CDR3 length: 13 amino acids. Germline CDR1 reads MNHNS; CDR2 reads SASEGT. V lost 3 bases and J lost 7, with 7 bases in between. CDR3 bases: TGTGCCAGCAGTGACAGGAACAATTCACCCCTCCACTTT. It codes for CASSDRNNSPLHF.

CDR3 sequence: CAWTGGAWDTEAFF. The CDR3 DNA reads TGTGCCTGGACAGGGGGCGCGTGGGACACTGAAGCTTTCTTT. The J gene is TRBJ1-1, the V gene TRBV30, with 8 nucleotides matching TRBD1. V was pared by 4 bases and J by 3 bases, with 7 bases of the junction left unmatched. Germline V gene sequence: CDR1 GTSNPN, CDR2 SVGIG (reference sequence). This CDR3 region has 14 residues.

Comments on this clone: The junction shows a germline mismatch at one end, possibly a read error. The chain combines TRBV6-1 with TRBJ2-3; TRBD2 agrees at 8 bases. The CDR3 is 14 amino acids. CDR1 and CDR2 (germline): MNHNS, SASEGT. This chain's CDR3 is CASSEAGVGDTQYF. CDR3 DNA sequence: TGTGCCAGCAGCGAAGCGGGAGTCGGGGATACGCAGTATTTT.

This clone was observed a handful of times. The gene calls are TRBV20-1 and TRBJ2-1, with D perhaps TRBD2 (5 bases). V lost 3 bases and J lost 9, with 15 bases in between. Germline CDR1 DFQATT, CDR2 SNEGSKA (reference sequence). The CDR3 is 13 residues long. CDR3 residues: CSASNLASVEQFF. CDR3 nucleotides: TGCAGTGCTAGTAATCTAGCCTCCGTTGAGCAGTTCTTC.

The CDR3 sequence: CASSLGRSWGPETQYF. CDR3 DNA: TGTGCCAGCAGCTTAGGGAGGTCTTGGGGGCCAGAGACCCAGTACTTC. The chain combines TRBV7-8 with TRBJ2-5; maybe TRBD1 (6 bases). The V gene lost 1 base and the J gene lost 4 bases, with 16 bases spanning the gap. The germline CDR1 and CDR2 sequences are SGHVS and FQNEAQ. The CDR3 length is 16 residues.

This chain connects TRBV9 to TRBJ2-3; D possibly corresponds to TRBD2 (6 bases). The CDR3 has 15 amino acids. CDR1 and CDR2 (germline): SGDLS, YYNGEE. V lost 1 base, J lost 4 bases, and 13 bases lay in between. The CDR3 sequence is CASSVSSVNPDTQYF. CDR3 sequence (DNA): TGTGCCAGCAGCGTATCTAGCGTAAATCCAGATACGCAGTATTTT.

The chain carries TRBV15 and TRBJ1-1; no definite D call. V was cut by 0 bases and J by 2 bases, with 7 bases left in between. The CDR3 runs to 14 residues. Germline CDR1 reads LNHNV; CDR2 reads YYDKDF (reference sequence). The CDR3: CATSREISNTEAFF. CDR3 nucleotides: TGTGCCACCAGCAGAGAAATTAGTAACACTGAAGCTTTCTTT.

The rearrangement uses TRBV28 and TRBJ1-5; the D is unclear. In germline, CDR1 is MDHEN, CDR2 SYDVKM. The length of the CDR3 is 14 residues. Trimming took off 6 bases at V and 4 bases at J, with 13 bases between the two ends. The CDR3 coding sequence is TGTGCCAGCAGGCGGATAACGGGGAATCAGCCCCAGCATTTT. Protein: CASRRITGNQPQHF.

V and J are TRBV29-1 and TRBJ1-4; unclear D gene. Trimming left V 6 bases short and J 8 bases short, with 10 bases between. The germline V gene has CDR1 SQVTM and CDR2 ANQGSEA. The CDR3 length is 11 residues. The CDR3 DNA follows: TGCAGCGTCGTGACGGGGGAAAAACTGTTTTTT. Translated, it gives CSVVTGEKLFF.

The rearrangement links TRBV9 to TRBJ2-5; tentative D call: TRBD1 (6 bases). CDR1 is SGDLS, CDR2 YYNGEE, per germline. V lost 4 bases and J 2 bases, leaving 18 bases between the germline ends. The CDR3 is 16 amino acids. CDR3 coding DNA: TGTGCCAGCAGCCCCAGGATGAGTCAGGGGCAAGAGACCCAGTACTTC. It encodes CASSPRMSQGQETQYF.

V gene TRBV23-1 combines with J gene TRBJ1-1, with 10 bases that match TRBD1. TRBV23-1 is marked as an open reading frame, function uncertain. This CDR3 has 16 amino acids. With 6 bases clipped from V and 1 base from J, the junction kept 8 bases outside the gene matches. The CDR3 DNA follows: TGCGCCAGCAGCCCACTCGGACAGGGGGAGAACACTGAAGCTTTCTTT. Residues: CASSPLGQGENTEAFF.

CDR3 DNA: TGTGCCAGCAGTACGGACTCTCTGAACACCGGGGAGCTGTTTTTT. Its translation is CASSTDSLNTGELFF. The chain combines TRBV2 with TRBJ2-2; maybe TRBD2 (5 bases). The germline V gene encodes CDR1 SNHLY and CDR2 FYNNEI. The V end lost 5 bases, the J end lost 1 base, and 11 bases lay between the germline ends. The CDR3 is 15 amino acids.

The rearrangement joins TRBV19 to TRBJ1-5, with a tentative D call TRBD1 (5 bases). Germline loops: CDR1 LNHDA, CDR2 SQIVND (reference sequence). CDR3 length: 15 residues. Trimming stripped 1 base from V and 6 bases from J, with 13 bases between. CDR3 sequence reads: CASSIVASGAQPQHF. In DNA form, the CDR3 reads TGTGCCAGTAGTATAGTGGCCAGTGGGGCTCAGCCCCAGCATTTT.